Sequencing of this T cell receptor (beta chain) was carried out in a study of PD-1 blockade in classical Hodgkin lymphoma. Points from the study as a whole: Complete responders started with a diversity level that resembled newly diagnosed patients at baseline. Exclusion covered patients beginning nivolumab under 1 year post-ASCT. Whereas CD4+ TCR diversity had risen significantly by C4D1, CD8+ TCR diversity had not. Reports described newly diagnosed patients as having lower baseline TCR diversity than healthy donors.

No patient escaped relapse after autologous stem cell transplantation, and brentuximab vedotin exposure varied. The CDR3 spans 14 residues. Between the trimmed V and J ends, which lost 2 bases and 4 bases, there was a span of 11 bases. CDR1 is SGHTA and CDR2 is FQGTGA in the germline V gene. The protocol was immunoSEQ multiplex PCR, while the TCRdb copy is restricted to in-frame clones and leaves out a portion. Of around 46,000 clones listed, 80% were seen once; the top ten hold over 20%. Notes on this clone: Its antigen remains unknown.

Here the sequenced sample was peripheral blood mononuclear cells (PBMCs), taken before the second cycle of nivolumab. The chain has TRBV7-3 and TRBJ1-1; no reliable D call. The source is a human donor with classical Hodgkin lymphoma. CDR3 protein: CASSLGILATEAFF. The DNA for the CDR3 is TGTGCCAGCAGCTTAGGCATCTTGGCCACTGAAGCTTTCTTT.